These 22 T cell receptor beta chains originate from one sample sequenced in a study of blood T cell repertoires in COVID-19. Some clones are missing from TCRdb's copy, which holds only in-frame ones; the method was immunoSEQ multiplex PCR. The sample records 25,000 to 30,000 clones, approximately 90% being singletons. The sequenced sample consisted of peripheral blood. Source of these receptors: a human donor in a cohort sampled during active COVID-19.

The V gene is TRBV5-1, the J gene TRBJ2-3, with TRBD2 matching over 9 bases. Per the germline V gene, CDR1 is SGHRS and CDR2 is YFSETQ. CDR3 length equals 16 residues. V lost 3 bases to trimming and J lost 5 bases; unmatched junction nucleotides: 10. The CDR3: CASSSVERGVVDTQYF. CDR3 in DNA: TGCGCCAGCAGCTCAGTTGAGCGGGGGGTGGTAGATACGCAGTATTTT.

V is TRBV6-1 and J is TRBJ1-6; 8 bases agree with TRBD1. Trimming removed 3 bases from V and 10 bases from J; junction bases left unmatched: 5. The germline gives CDR1 MNHNS, CDR2 SASEGT. This CDR3 contains 14 residues. CDR3 region: CASSDGQGESPLHF. The CDR3, as DNA: TGTGCCAGCAGTGACGGACAGGGAGAATCACCCCTCCACTTT.

The J gene is TRBJ2-5, the V gene TRBV27, with D maybe TRBD1 (5 bases). The CDR3 runs 14 residues. The V gene lost 0 bases and the J gene lost 2 bases, with 7 bases spanning the gap. Germline CDR1 and CDR2: MNHEY and SMNVEV (reference sequence). CDR3 nucleotide sequence: TGTGCCAGCAGTTTATCAGGGGTACAAGAGACCCAGTACTTC. This sequence encodes CASSLSGVQETQYF.

This chain joins TRBV6-6 and TRBJ2-7; unclear D gene. The V gene's germline CDR1 is MNHNY and CDR2 SVGAGI (reference sequence). The CDR3 covers 15 residues. Trimming left V 6 bases short and J 0 bases short, with 15 bases between. The CDR3 DNA reads as TGTGCCAGCAGCCCCCCTTTGCCGGGCTCCTACGAGCAGTACTTC. Amino acids: CASSPPLPGSYEQYF.

There are a few counts of this clone. The V gene is TRBV24-1, the J gene TRBJ1-2, with unresolved D. V shed 4 bases and J shed 0 bases, with 8 bases lying between them. In germline, CDR1 is KGHDR, CDR2 SFDVKD. The length of the CDR3 is 14 residues. CDR3 in amino acids: CATSEAGANYGYTF. In DNA form, the CDR3 reads TGTGCCACCAGTGAGGCCGGGGCTAACTATGGCTACACCTTC.

The chain joins TRBV6-5 to TRBJ2-1; possible D gene TRBD1, 5 bases. CDR3 length: 14 amino acids. CDR1 and CDR2 from the germline V gene are MNHEY and SVGAGI. Trimming took off 10 bases at V and 7 bases at J, with 20 bases between the two ends. The CDR3 DNA reads as TGTGCCACCCAGGGTGGTCTTGGTTGGAATGAGCAGTTCTTC. Translation: CATQGGLGWNEQFF.

J is TRBJ1-4 and V is TRBV6-6, with a weak D call TRBD1 (5 bases). This CDR3 spans 15 amino acids. Germline CDR1 MNHNY, CDR2 SVGAGI (reference sequence). V shed 3 bases and J shed 3 bases, with 11 bases lying between them. CDR3 sequence: CASSYWGSANEKLFF. The CDR3 DNA sequence: TGTGCCAGCAGTTATTGGGGCTCAGCTAATGAAAAACTGTTTTTT.

The V call is TRBV6-6, the J call TRBJ2-7, with 8 bases matching TRBD1. CDR3 size: 16 residues. The germline V gene encodes CDR1 MNHNY and CDR2 SVGAGI (reference sequence). The J segment lost 6 bases and the V segment lost 1 base, leaving 11 bases of the junction unmatched. The CDR3 DNA reads TGTGCCAGCAGTTACTTGGCCGGGACAGGTGCCGCCGAGCAGTACTTC. Translating it yields CASSYLAGTGAAEQYF.

The J gene is TRBJ2-7, the V gene TRBV5-1; D possibly corresponds to TRBD2 (6 bases). Trimming took off 2 bases at V and 5 bases at J, with 11 bases between the two ends. Germline CDR1 is SGHRS and CDR2 is YFSETQ. This CDR3 comprises 13 residues. The CDR3 protein is CASSFTPGDEQYF. CDR3 nucleotide sequence: TGCGCCAGCAGCTTCACGCCGGGGGACGAGCAGTACTTC.

The V call is TRBV6-6, the J call TRBJ2-4; TRBD1 matches 7 bases. Germline CDR1 is MNHNY and CDR2 is SVGAGI (reference sequence). The CDR3 length is 16 residues. V lost 2 bases, J lost 8 bases, and 12 bases stayed unmatched. The CDR3 nucleotides read TGTGCCAGCAGTTACCCCATCGACAGGGTGGAGGACATTCAGTACTTC. Amino acid sequence: CASSYPIDRVEDIQYF.

The chain joins TRBV5-1 to TRBJ2-7; 8 positions agree with TRBD1. Unmatched junction bases numbered 6, after V lost 2 bases and J lost 2 bases. The CDR3 sequence is 15 residues long. Germline V gene data show CDR1 as SGHRS and CDR2 as YFSETQ. The CDR3 bases are TGCGCCAGCAGCTTTCGGCAGGGGGCACCCTACGAGCAGTACTTC. It is translated as CASSFRQGAPYEQYF.

The gene calls are TRBV6-6 and TRBJ2-5; 7 positions match TRBD2. V gave up 10 bases and J gave up 2 bases; unmatched junction bases: 7. The CDR3 sequence is 13 residues long. CDR1 and CDR2 (germline): MNHNY, SVGAGI (reference sequence). Here the CDR3 DNA reads TGTGCCACCGGGAGGCAGGAACAAGAGACCCAGTACTTC. Its protein is CATGRQEQETQYF.

The chain is built from TRBV9 and TRBJ2-7, with D perhaps TRBD1 (5 bases). Trimming took 0 bases from V and 0 from J, leaving 10 bases between them. In germline, CDR1 is SGDLS, CDR2 YYNGEE. The CDR3 is 15 amino acids. The CDR3 here is CASSVDGQTSYEQYF. In nucleotides, the CDR3 is TGTGCCAGCAGCGTAGACGGACAAACCTCCTACGAGCAGTACTTC.

This clone has only one observation. This sequence joins TRBV4-1 and TRBJ2-1; 10 bases are a match to TRBD2. The junction had 15 bases not matched to a gene; V was cut back by 0 bases and J by 7 bases. The CDR3 extends over 19 amino acids. Germline V gives CDR1 MGHRA, CDR2 YSYEKL. As DNA, the CDR3 is TGCGCCAGCAGCCAAGAATTTCCAAGCGGGGGGGCCAGGGGGAATGAGCAGTTCTTC. It specifies CASSQEFPSGGARGNEQFF.

The gene calls are TRBV6-2 or TRBV6-3 and TRBJ2-5; TRBD1 might be the D (6 bases). With 4 bases removed from V and 0 bases from J, the gap between germline ends came to 9 bases. Germline-derived CDR1 and CDR2 are MNHEY and SVGEGT. This CDR3 has 14 amino acids. CDR3 in amino acids: CASSFEGDQETQYF. The DNA for the CDR3 is TGTGCCAGCAGTTTCGAGGGGGACCAAGAGACCCAGTACTTC.

This clone was seen only a few times. The chain employs TRBV6-6 and TRBJ1-1; possible D gene TRBD1, 5 bases. Germline V gene data show CDR1 as MNHNY and CDR2 as SVGAGI (reference sequence). The CDR3 has 12 amino acids. V was clipped by 2 bases and J by 9 bases, with 10 bases between them. The CDR3: CASSYGAGKAFF. CDR3 bases: TGTGCCAGCAGTTACGGGGCAGGGAAAGCTTTCTTT.

A note on this clone: At the DNA level, this CDR3 is encoded by other sequences in the same sample as well. This chain joins TRBV27 and TRBJ2-3; the D gene is possibly TRBD2 (6 bases). Trimming took 0 bases from V and 0 from J, leaving 19 bases between them. Germline CDR1 MNHEY, CDR2 SMNVEV (reference sequence). CDR3 length equals 19 residues. The CDR3 DNA is TGTGCCAGCAGTTTATCAGTACTAGCAGGGATTTCTAGCACAGATACGCAGTATTTT. It encodes CASSLSVLAGISSTDTQYF.

The chain links TRBV6-2 or TRBV6-3 to TRBJ2-3; TRBD1 agrees at 7 bases. The V segment lost 2 bases and the J segment 0 bases; nucleotides outside the gene matches: 5. The CDR3 sequence is 16 residues long. The germline V gene encodes CDR1 MNHEY and CDR2 SVGEGT. DNA for the CDR3: TGTGCCAGCAGTTACCTGACAGGGTACAGCACAGATACGCAGTATTTT. Amino acids: CASSYLTGYSTDTQYF.

V usage is TRBV19 and J usage is TRBJ2-7; D is unresolved. The germline CDR1 and CDR2 sequences are LNHDA and SQIVND (reference sequence). V lost 3 bases to trimming and J lost 2 bases, with 8 bases between them. The CDR3 sequence is 13 residues long. The CDR3 DNA reads as TGTGCCAGTAGTATGGCAGGTACCTACGAGCAGTACTTC. Its translation: CASSMAGTYEQYF.

This chain links TRBV19 with TRBJ2-1, with TRBD2 matching 14 bases. CDR3 size: 17 residues. V gave up 6 bases and J gave up 3 bases; unmatched junction bases: 7. Germline assignment: CDR1 LNHDA and CDR2 SQIVND (reference sequence). Here the CDR3 DNA reads TGTGCCAGTAGCCGAGGGACTAGCGGGGGTTACTACAATGAGCAGTTCTTC. This codes for CASSRGTSGGYYNEQFF.

The rearrangement uses TRBV10-2 and TRBJ1-1; D remains ambiguous. The V and J ends lost 11 bases and 1 base respectively, with 14 bases between them. Germline CDR1 reads WSHSY; CDR2 reads SAAADI. The CDR3 runs 13 residues. As DNA, the CDR3 is TGCGCCGCCGGTGTACCGGGGAACACTGAAGCTTTCTTT. Encoded protein: CAAGVPGNTEAFF.

This clone was counted a single time. This rearrangement joins TRBV7-6 to TRBJ1-2; 9 bases agree with TRBD1. This CDR3 region has 13 residues. Germline assignment: CDR1 SGHVS and CDR2 FNYEAQ. Unmatched junction bases numbered 4, after V lost 5 bases and J lost 6 bases. The chain's CDR3 is CASSRTGVDGYTF. CDR3 sequence (DNA): TGTGCCAGCAGCAGGACAGGGGTCGATGGCTACACCTTC.